This T cell receptor beta chain was captured in a study of T cells in Graves' hyperthyroidism and ophthalmopathy. The CDR3 has 15 amino acids. Trimming cost V 4 bases and J 11 bases, with 23 bases left between them. Per germline, CDR1 SEHNR and CDR2 FQNEAQ (reference sequence). The TCR beta CDR3 regions underwent amplification using RNA transcripts as the source. The TCR CDR3 first-round RT-PCR relied on the HTBI primer set. TCRdb called the multiplex PCR reads again in MiXCR, with one record for every CDR3 protein. The data show 330,000 or so distinct CDR3 sequences, 15% to 20% seen once. Lactation, pregnancy, other autoimmune disease or uncontrolled infection led to exclusion of patients. On this clonotype: Its antigen remains unidentified.

The study, taken as a whole, reports: Blood held most thyroid clonotypes expanded above 0.001 frequency.

Sample: blood. V gene TRBV7-9 combines with J gene TRBJ1-1; D may be TRBD1 (5 bases). This TCR came from a woman aged 40-49 years with Graves' ophthalmopathy. The CDR3 sequence: CASSSYLRDGPRAFF. In nucleotides, the CDR3 is TGTGCCAGCAGCTCTTATCTACGGGACGGTCCAAGGGCTTTCTTT.